Below, 17 T cell receptor beta chains from the same sample are listed, as sequenced in a study of blood T cell repertoires in COVID-19. Sequenced by immunoSEQ multiplex PCR; TCRdb stores in-frame clones only, minus some. The table has roughly 51,000 clones, about 86% seen once; the top ten hold about 2.9%. Sequenced sample: peripheral blood. The receptors were sampled from a woman older than 75 with acute or convalescent COVID-19.

The chain carries TRBV29-1 and TRBJ1-2, with 8 bases fitting TRBD1. The CDR3 has 12 residues. The germline V gene has CDR1 SQVTM and CDR2 ANQGSEA. V trimming: 6 bases; J trimming: 5 bases; junction bases outside the gene matches: 5. CDR3: CSVSRTGYGYTF. In DNA, the CDR3 is TGCAGCGTATCTCGGACAGGGTATGGCTACACCTTC.

This clone was detected only a few times. The genes are TRBV5-8 and TRBJ1-5; D might be TRBD1 (6 bases). Germline-derived CDR1 and CDR2 are SGHTS and YDEGEE. The germline V and J ends were trimmed by 2 bases and 5 bases, with 11 bases remaining between them. There are 14 residues in the CDR3. CDR3 DNA sequence: TGTGCCAGCAGCTTACAGGGAGTCGATCAGCCCCAGCATTTT. It specifies CASSLQGVDQPQHF.

This sequence joins TRBV15 and TRBJ1-3; TRBD1 might be the D (6 bases). CDR3 size: 16 residues. Germline assignment: CDR1 LNHNV and CDR2 YYDKDF (reference sequence). Deletions cut 0 bases from V and 4 bases from J, with 13 bases between. In DNA, the CDR3 is TGTGCCACCAGCAGAGATATCAGGGGCCGAGGAAACACCATATATTTT. It is translated as CATSRDIRGRGNTIYF.

In the case of this clone: Additional DNA sequences in this sample encode the identical CDR3. CDR3 residues: CASSLEGGSNQPQHF. CDR3 coding DNA: TGCGCCAGCAGCTTAGAAGGGGGAAGCAATCAGCCCCAGCATTTT. This chain links TRBV5-1 with TRBJ1-5; tentative D call: TRBD1 (6 bases). The V and J ends lost 2 bases and 1 base respectively, with 10 bases between them. The CDR3 length is 15 residues. Germline V gene sequence: CDR1 SGHRS, CDR2 YFSETQ. Full variable domain (remainder filled in from reference TRBV5-1 and TRBJ1-5): KAGVTQTPRYLIKTRGQQVTLSCSPISGHRSVSWYQQTPGQGLQFLFEYFSETQRNKGNFPGRFSGRQFSNSRSEMNVSTLELGDSALYLCASSLEGGSNQPQHFGDGTRLSIL.

This chain links TRBV5-1 with TRBJ1-2; D is perhaps TRBD1 (5 bases). Germline CDR1 and CDR2: SGHRS and YFSETQ. The CDR3 sequence is 14 residues long. V was cut by 7 bases and J by 4 bases, with 17 bases left in between. Here the CDR3 reads CASHPGQSSYGYTF. The CDR3 bases are TGCGCCAGCCACCCAGGGCAGTCGAGCTATGGCTACACCTTC.

The genes are TRBV14 and TRBJ2-1; 10 nucleotides match TRBD2. This CDR3 region has 18 residues. After removal of 1 base from V and 2 bases from J, the junction contained 8 bases not matched to a gene. CDR1 and CDR2 from the germline V gene are SGHDN and FVKESK. The chain's CDR3 is CASSQGLSGGAPYNEQFF. As DNA, the CDR3 is TGTGCCAGCAGCCAAGGTCTCAGCGGGGGGGCCCCCTACAATGAGCAGTTCTTC.

The rearrangement uses TRBV9 and TRBJ2-2, with D tentatively TRBD2 (5 bases). The CDR3 length is 14 residues. V lost 0 bases to trimming and J lost 6 bases, with 9 bases between them. Germline CDR1 reads SGDLS; CDR2 reads YYNGEE. CDR3 DNA: TGTGCCAGCAGCGTAGGAGGGTATGCCGGGGAGCTGTTTTTT. Its translation is CASSVGGYAGELFF.

V usage is TRBV25-1 and J usage is TRBJ1-1, with D possibly matching TRBD1 (5 bases). V lost 6 bases, J lost 5 bases, and 13 bases lay in between. The germline gives CDR1 MGHDK, CDR2 SYGVNS. CDR3 length equals 13 residues. The CDR3 DNA is TGTGCCAGCAGGGGGGGTTGGACAACTGAAGCTTTCTTT. Its translation is CASRGGWTTEAFF.

V and J are TRBV6-1 and TRBJ1-3; maybe TRBD1 (6 bases). The V and J ends lost 2 bases and 0 bases respectively, with 17 bases between them. Germline lookup yields CDR1 MNHNS and CDR2 SASEGT. The CDR3 extends over 18 amino acids. DNA for the CDR3: TGTGCCAGCAGTGAAAACCCCAGGGGCGCAAGCTCTGGAAACACCATATATTTT. As protein: CASSENPRGASSGNTIYF.

The table lists this clone with a few counts. The chain recombines TRBV18 with TRBJ1-2; D is perhaps TRBD1 (6 bases). CDR3 length: 14 amino acids. Per the germline V gene, CDR1 is KGHSH and CDR2 is LQKENI. The ends were cut back, 3 bases at V and 2 bases at J, with 10 bases in the middle. DNA of the CDR3: TGTGCCAGCTCACCTCCAACAGGGAACTATGGCTACACCTTC. It translates to CASSPPTGNYGYTF. Using reference TRBV18 and TRBJ1-2 for the parts outside the CDR3, the full variable domain is NAGVMQNPRHLVRRRGQEARLRCSPMKGHSHVYWYRQLPEEGLKFMVYLQKENIIDESGMPKERFSAEFPKEGPSILRIQQVVRGDSAAYFCASSPPTGNYGYTFGSGTRLTVV.

V and J are TRBV19 and TRBJ2-7, with D maybe TRBD1 (5 bases). The germline CDR1 and CDR2 sequences are LNHDA and SQIVND (reference sequence). The CDR3 sequence is 13 residues long. Between the trimmed V and J ends, which lost 5 bases and 6 bases, there was a span of 14 bases. CDR3 bases: TGTGCCAGTAGTCCCCGCATGACAGCCGAGCAGTACTTC. Its translation is CASSPRMTAEQYF.

The V gene is TRBV19, the J gene TRBJ1-5, with unresolved D. Germline V gene data show CDR1 as LNHDA and CDR2 as SQIVND (reference sequence). This CDR3 has 13 residues. V was shortened by 9 bases and J by 6 bases, with 15 bases between the two germline ends. The CDR3, as DNA: TGTGCCAGCACCCTGTCGGTCTCTCAGCCCCAGCATTTT. As protein: CASTLSVSQPQHF.

This rearrangement joins TRBV6-5 to TRBJ1-1; 7 positions agree with TRBD1. The CDR3 covers 16 residues. Germline loops: CDR1 MNHEY, CDR2 SVGAGI. The J segment lost 1 base and the V segment lost 0 bases, leaving 5 bases of the junction unmatched. CDR3 protein: CASSYSKPGGNTEAFF. CDR3 bases: TGTGCCAGCAGTTACTCGAAGCCAGGGGGGAACACTGAAGCTTTCTTT.

J is TRBJ2-7 and V is TRBV7-2; 8 positions match TRBD2. Looked up from germline, CDR1 is SGHTA and CDR2 is FQGNSA. V shed 5 bases, J shed 4 bases, and the junction held 10 bases outside the gene matches. The length of the CDR3 is 15 residues. CDR3: CASSPGRGAGYEQYF. In DNA form, the CDR3 reads TGTGCCAGCAGCCCGGGGCGGGGGGCCGGATACGAGCAGTACTTC. The complete variable domain, with remaining parts taken from reference TRBV7-2 and TRBJ2-7, reads GAGVSQSPSNKVTEKGKDVELRCDPISGHTALYWYRQSLGQGLEFLIYFQGNSAPDKSGLPSDRFSAERTGGSVSTLTIQRTQQEDSAVYLCASSPGRGAGYEQYFGPGTRLTVT.

The chain joins TRBV7-2 to TRBJ1-1; D gene ambiguous. V dropped 5 bases and J dropped 10 bases, with 14 bases sitting between them. Germline values: CDR1 SGHTA, CDR2 FQGNSA. This CDR3 is built from 12 residues. This chain's CDR3 is CASSPNKGRAFF. The CDR3 DNA sequence: TGTGCCAGCAGCCCTAATAAAGGGAGAGCTTTCTTT.

The chain joins TRBV7-3 to TRBJ2-5; 8 nucleotides align to TRBD1. V trimming: 4 bases; J trimming: 4 bases; junction bases outside the gene matches: 5. CDR1 and CDR2 from the germline V gene are SGHTA and FQGTGA. CDR3 size: 14 residues. CDR3: CASSYQGAGETQYF. DNA for the CDR3: TGTGCCAGCAGCTATCAGGGGGCTGGAGAGACCCAGTACTTC.

The chain couples TRBV7-9 to TRBJ2-7, with 10 bases lining up with TRBD1. CDR1 SEHNR and CDR2 FQNEAQ come from the germline V gene (reference sequence). CDR3 length: 14 residues. V shed 5 bases, J shed 6 bases, and the junction held 7 bases outside the gene matches. The CDR3 DNA reads TGTGCCAGCAGCACTGGGACAGGGGATATCGAGCAGTACTTC. Translation: CASSTGTGDIEQYF.